The present T cell receptor (beta chain) was sequenced within a study of beta chain features in type 1 diabetes. Study conclusions and caveats: For Type 1 diabetes patients, all four CD4+ subsets carried TCRB CDR3s that were moderately but significantly shorter.

Heparinised blood was drawn once per donor, averaging roughly 0.11 L. By way of CD45RO/CCR7/CD25/CD127/CD95/CD27, the CD4+ regulatory, stem cell-like memory, central memory and naive cells were sorted. The entirety of the isolated RNA underwent reverse transcription, so expressed TCRB transcripts were sequenced. Sequencing used immunoSEQ multiplex PCR; TCRdb keeps in-frame clones, though not all of them. The sample lists fewer than 250,000 clones, roughly 70% seen once, with about 0.05% in the top ten. Concerning this clone itself: Its matching antigen is unknown.

The receptor was derived from a young man in good health. Sequencing input: naive CD4+ T cells from blood.

This CDR3 reads CASGTPYQETQYF. CDR3 DNA: TGTGCCAGCGGGACCCCGTACCAAGAGACCCAGTACTTC. The genes are TRBV7-6 and TRBJ2-5; tentatively, D is TRBD1 or TRBD2 (5 bases each). CDR3 length: 13 amino acids. Germline loops: CDR1 SGHVS, CDR2 FNYEAQ. Trimming took off 8 bases at V and 0 bases at J, with 10 bases between the two ends.